This TCR beta chain was documented in a study of cytomegalovirus exposure and HLA in healthy donors (dated by TCRdb to about 2017). Concerning the study at large: An earlier analysis of roughly 500 of the donors reported approximately 300 Gb of sequence data and roughly 110 million unique TCR beta sequences from 150 million to 200 million T cells. An early release covering roughly 640 HLA-typed donors comprised about 320 gigabases of sequencing data and tens of millions of unique TCR sequences. Among the approximately 400 genotyped donors, approximately 81% belonged to the genetic ancestry cluster associated with self-reported Caucasian donors. The study aimed to test whether cataloging public T cell receptors could reveal signatures of past pathogen exposure. The T cell repertoires of 550 to 850 subjects were profiled by immunosequencing and related to cytomegalovirus serostatus. In addition to the first cohort of 500 to 850 subjects, a separate validation cohort of approximately 130 different subjects was used. High-throughput TCR immunosequencing, statistical association of individual TCRs with disease status, and machine learning were combined to predict cytomegalovirus infection status. To study patterns of TCR occurrence, a later analysis re-analyzed previously published TCR beta repertoires from 650 to 750 donors and added high-resolution HLA genotyping. In the later analysis, no new phenotypic data were used to find candidate immune exposures; instead, reliance was placed on TCR beta sequences and their occurrence across donors. In an earlier analysis of over 550 of the donors, high-throughput TCR beta sequencing was used to judge whether each TCR beta V gene segment behaved as functional or pseudogenic. Alongside the repertoire data, information on donor age, sex, ethnicity and CMV serostatus was compiled. A later genetic analysis took genome-wide SNP genotypes for about 55% of the roughly 670 donors and used that subset as a discovery cohort. Every repertoire in the discovery cohort had been generated on one and the same sequencing platform. HLA typing covered class I and class II loci at four-digit resolution. Typing coverage varied by locus: 629-630 donors for A, B, C, DRB1 and DQB1; more than 500 for DQA1; about 570 for DPA1; 450 to 480 for DPB1. Five DR-DQ haplotypes were handled as single units for association and clustering, since linkage in the cohort was strong. On average, 235,054 unique TCR beta nucleotide sequences were sequenced per donor among a few hundred genotyped donors of the cohort, with roughly a sixth of those sequences being non-productive. Study-wide conclusions, independent of this receptor: In a later analysis, the rate of TCR association differed among HLA loci, with DRB1 alleles having the most associated TCRs and HLA-C alleles having the fewest. The authors suggested that the approach could potentially be generalized to other disease states and immunological phenotypes. Three of the identified cytomegalovirus-associated TCR beta chains were confirmed in vitro to be specific for cytomegalovirus antigens. The earlier analysis of about 600 of the donors excluded approximately 15 rarely observed V segments, including chromosome 9 orphons, because counts were too low. Because some donors lacked HLA typing at each locus, the association tests relied only on the typed subset. CMV serostatus was the only immune exposure information available for the cohort. In this cohort, only TCR beta chains were sequenced, and detectable features were limited by the absence of alpha or paired-chain data. Correlated functional status among segregating V segments might be attributable to linkage disequilibrium, but an unknown experimental factor could not be ruled out. A later analysis found that HLA-associated TCR beta chains were more clonally expanded and had lower generation probabilities than equally common non-associated chains. Several of the top co-occurrence clusters appeared to be linked to parvovirus B19, influenza, CMV and Epstein-Barr virus, according to a later analysis. A total of 150 to 200 TCR beta chains were listed by the study as associated with cytomegalovirus. A further reported finding was that TCR beta sequences accurately predicted the HLA-A and HLA-B alleles for most subjects in the first cohort. Most TCR sequences were observed very rarely across donors, whereas some public TCRs were present in many individuals. A cluster of highly shared sequence variants was judged likely to represent a technical artifact of the sequencing pipeline. An association between a missense DCLRE1C variant and V-gene and J-gene trimming of TCR beta chains was found in a later genetic analysis and replicated in an independent cohort. Some IMGT-functional V segments, including TRBV6-2 and TRBV6-3, could not be told apart with the 87-base-pair reads, so those segments were excluded. When HLA alleles, especially DR and DQ, strongly co-occurred, TCR associations were difficult to assign to individual alleles. An earlier analysis of 587 of the donors showed that most TCR beta V segments appeared in productive rearrangements either about 87% or about 30% of the time, which broadly matched IMGT annotations. The presence/absence analyses assumed that sequencing depth was roughly uniform across donors, and that assumption may not be true. In both the original and validation cohorts, the classifier was reported to diagnose cytomegalovirus status with high specificity and sensitivity. According to a later analysis, most CMV-associated TCR beta chains appeared to be HLA-restricted, and the HLA associations seemed to be driven largely by CMV exposure. In a later genetic analysis, fewer N-insertions in productive TCRs were reported among donors in an Asian-associated ancestry cluster than the approximately 710-donor mean. At a false discovery rate of 0.05, a later analysis linked 16,951 TCR beta sequences to specific HLA alleles.

Of note for this clone: Which antigen it targets is not known.

The cohort was made up of roughly 670 healthy bone marrow donors. All cohort members were sampled while nominally healthy, although unrecorded immune exposures were likely present. The donor was CMV seronegative and was included in the group of approximately 350 seronegative cohort members. Each donor provided a peripheral blood sample, and peripheral blood mononuclear cells were used for TCR beta sequencing. Genomic DNA extraction from the blood cell samples was performed with the Qiagen DNeasy Blood Extraction Kit. Library preparation was by the immunoSEQ multiplex PCR assay. The multiplex PCR relied on a mix of 60 forward primers for TCR Vbeta segments and 13 reverse primers for TCR Jbeta segments. Amplification of the CDR3 region of rearranged TCR beta genes was performed with a multiplex PCR assay on genomic DNA. On the Illumina HiSeq System, the amplified TCR beta libraries were sequenced as 87-base-pair reads. The authors' analysis ran thus. In a later analysis, about 80 million unique TCR beta chains were counted across the approximately 670 repertoires, and roughly 9.9 million of these chains were shared by at least two donors. Raw reads were error-corrected and collapsed into unique sequences by a nearest-neighbor algorithm in which closely related sequences were merged to remove PCR and sequencing errors. V, D and J gene segments were assigned by aligning CDR3 sequences to IMGT reference sequences. Each retained sequence needed at least a six-nucleotide match to both a V gene segment and a J gene segment. Rearrangements were called productive when the CDR3 lacked stop codons and stayed in frame with V and J; all others were non-productive. CDR3 was defined by IMGT convention, running from the second conserved V-encoded cysteine to the conserved J-encoded phenylalanine. The earlier analysis of about 500 of the donors excluded sequences that lacked an unambiguous match to a single V gene segment. An earlier analysis of 587 of the donors called V segments functional above 56.7% productive rearrangements and segregating when the between-donor standard deviation exceeded 5%. A statistical classification framework was built for diagnosing cytomegalovirus status from the catalog of TCR beta chain sequences. A later analysis assigned V and J genes by comparing TCR nucleotide sequences with IMGT/GENE-DB human TR gene sequences. The TCRdist pipeline was used in a later analysis to assign CDR3 sequences and most-parsimonious VDJ recombination scenarios. In a later analysis, each TCR beta chain was defined by its CDR3 amino acid sequence together with its V-gene family, and reads without a unique V-gene family were excluded. As a way to deal with suspected cross-contamination and a sequencing artifact, a later analysis dropped 640 or so nucleotide sequences that were highly shared and had low generation probability. In a later analysis, a clonal expansion index for each public chain was calculated from normalized within-repertoire ranks of inferred template counts. Generation probabilities in a later analysis came from a VDJ recombination model fitted to out-of-frame rearrangements, and those results were checked against IGoR. A later analysis scored TCR-TCR, TCR-HLA and TCR-CMV co-occurrence with hypergeometric tests, applying a repertoire-size bias correction to TCR pairs. False discovery rates were estimated in a later analysis by permuting HLA or CMV assignments 20 times. A later analysis grouped co-occurring TCRs with DBSCAN, adding TCRdist sequence similarity when clustering within HLA-allele-positive subsets. Repertoires with fewer than 30,000 or more than 120,000 public chains were left out of co-occurrence clustering, as were five repertoires with anomalous nucleotide sharing. In TCRdb, the immuneACCESS table is reduced to in-frame sequences with V and J assigned. These tables do not hold every clone; where another copy was compared, an unresolved V gene accounts for under half, and the others remain unexplained. For V, J and clone size, that table is used; D and trimming come from the DNA. This sample's table contains tens of thousands of clones. Approximately 4.8% of the sample goes to the ten largest clones.

The CDR3 starts with the cysteine, ends with the phenylalanine, and has 13 residues. Only the CDR3 part of the read is kept: 39 bases, read in frame from the first base. The germline V gene yields SQVTM for CDR1 and ANQGSEA for CDR2. Relative to germline, V is missing 6 bases and J is missing 3 bases, with 7 bases of the junction outside any gene match. Material for sequencing was PBMCs. The rearranged chain carries TRBV29-1 and TRBJ1-1, with TRBD1 matching 7 junction bases. The clonotype originates from a female donor in good health and CMV-seronegative. CDR3 sequence: CSVATGLDTEAFF. At the DNA level, the sequence is TGCAGCGTCGCGACAGGGCTAGACACTGAAGCTTTCTTT.